This T cell receptor beta chain is from a study of T cell responses to AZD1222 COVID-19 vaccine. Study results and limitations: Across the whole spike, CD4 TCRs peaked at regions 160-218 and 743-854. Repertoires in all cases were sampled only once the peak T cell response had passed. Per reports, nearly half of all spike-specific TCRs target regions that are unmutated in variants.

As regards this clone: The antigen is not known.

TCRdb keeps only in-frame clones here, not all; method: immunoSEQ multiplex PCR. The sample yields fewer than 120,000 clones, roughly 92% seen once. The V and J ends lost 4 bases and 0 bases, in that order; junction bases with no gene match: 10. This CDR3 comprises 17 residues. CDR1 is KGHSH and CDR2 is LQKENI in the germline V gene. The receptor comes from an adult who received the AZD1222 COVID-19 vaccine. This material consisted of peripheral blood, taken 28 days after the second AZD1222 dose. This rearrangement joins TRBV18 to TRBJ1-1; 8 nucleotides align to TRBD1. CDR3 sequence reads: CASSRRQGRDVNTEAFF. Written as DNA, the CDR3 is TGTGCCAGCTCACGGCGACAGGGGAGGGACGTGAACACTGAAGCTTTCTTT.